This T cell receptor beta chain came from a study of T cell repertoires in cytomegalovirus infection. Study at large: Matching HLA type, along with CMV infection, was indicated by public TCR beta signatures. Points from the study as a whole: The response measured ex vivo was dominated by TCR beta clonotypes (HLA-C-restricted and CMV-specific).

This clonotype has at least ten counts. The antigen is unknown. MiXCR was run by TCRdb on the reads, yielding one entry per CDR3 protein. The sample lists some 900,000 distinct CDR3 sequences, about 33% occurring once. The germline gives CDR1 SGHTA, CDR2 FQGNSA. CDR3 length: 13 residues. Trimming pared 6 bases from V and 5 bases from J, leaving 11 bases between. The chain combines TRBV7-2 with TRBJ1-5; a possible D gene is TRBD1 (6 bases). The receptor was derived from a human donor in good health (CMV status not recorded). Some clones in this sample may be carry-over from other donors' samples. Specimen: cultured CD8+ T cells from PBMCs, collected from culture after CMV antigen stimulation. The CDR3 loop reads CASSGQWDQPQHF. CDR3 in DNA: TGTGCCAGCAGTGGACAGTGGGATCAGCCCCAGCATTTT. The full variable domain, rest sourced from reference TRBV7-2 and TRBJ1-5, is GAGVSQSPSNKVTEKGKDVELRCDPISGHTALYWYRQSLGQGLEFLIYFQGNSAPDKSGLPSDRFSAERTGGSVSTLTIQRTQQEDSAVYLCASSGQWDQPQHFGDGTRLSIL.